These T cell receptor beta chains were read from a single sample in a study of cytomegalovirus exposure and HLA in healthy donors. Here immunoSEQ multiplex PCR was the method, and the copy in TCRdb shows in-frame clones only, minus some. The sample has around 60,000 clones, roughly 90% seen once. Source material: PBMCs. The receptors come from a man younger than 35 in good health and CMV-seronegative. CDR3s include the opening cysteine and the closing phenylalanine or tryptophan. D genes are given only for firm matches. Clone size, where shown, is once, few, many, or a class for clones that have expanded.

j_call clone_size d_call v_call cdr3_nt cdr3_aa
TRBJ2-3 once NA TRBV7-8 TGTGCCAGCAGCTTTGAATCTAGACGGACAGATACGCAGTATTTT CASSFESRRTDTQYF
TRBJ2-3 NA NA TRBV28 TGTGCCAGCAGTTTATCAAATCCAGATACGCAGTATTTT CASSLSNPDTQYF
TRBJ2-1 NA TRBD2 TRBV12-5 TGTGCTAGTGGTTTGGTATGGGCGCTAGCGGGAGTAAGAGAGCAGTTCTTC CASGLVWALAGVREQFF
TRBJ1-1 NA NA TRBV20-1 TGCAGTGCCCCACGAGCGGCCGAAGCTTTCTTT CSAPRAAEAFF
TRBJ2-2 NA TRBD1 TRBV19 TGTGCCAGCGTGAGCCTAGGACAGGGAGCAGGCGGGGAGCTGTTTTTT CASVSLGQGAGGELFF
TRBJ2-4 few NA TRBV7-2 TGTGCCAGCAGCTTAGCGGCGGGATGGGAAAACATTCAGTACTTC CASSLAAGWENIQYF
TRBJ2-1 once NA TRBV6-5 TGTGCCAGCAGTTACTCGAGGGTAGGGCAGAGTGAGCAGTTCTTC CASSYSRVGQSEQFF
TRBJ2-7 once TRBD1 TRBV5-1 TGCGCCAGCAGCTTGGACAGGGGGCACGGGTACGAGCAGTACTTC CASSLDRGHGYEQYF
TRBJ2-2 NA NA TRBV25-1 TGTGCCAGCAGTGACGGCAGAGGATTAGGCGGGGAGCTGTTTTTT CASSDGRGLGGELFF
TRBJ1-4 NA TRBD1 TRBV7-2 TGTGCCAGCAGCCAAAACAGGGGGCAGACTGAAAAACTGTTTTTT CASSQNRGQTEKLFF
TRBJ1-1 NA NA TRBV5-1 TGCGCCAGCAGGGGACAAGAAAACACTGAAGCTTTCTTT CASRGQENTEAFF
TRBJ1-5 NA TRBD1 TRBV6-1 TGTGCCAGCAGTGGTAGACAGGGGGAGAGTCAGCCCCAGCATTTT CASSGRQGESQPQHF
TRBJ2-7 NA TRBD1 TRBV29-1 TGCAGCGTGGGGACAGGGAGAACCGAGCAGTACTTC CSVGTGRTEQYF
TRBJ2-2 NA NA TRBV5-4 TGTGCCAGCAGCAGAACCTCGACAGGATGGAACACCGGGGAGCTGTTTTTT CASSRTSTGWNTGELFF
TRBJ2-3 NA TRBD1 TRBV7-9 TGTGCCAGCAGCTTAGTAGGACAGGGGACAGATACGCAGTATTTT CASSLVGQGTDTQYF
TRBJ1-5 NA NA TRBV27 TGTGCCAGCAGTCGCAGAGCGGGGCTGGATCAGCCCCAGCATTTT CASSRRAGLDQPQHF
TRBJ2-1 NA NA TRBV11-2 TGTGCCAGCAGCTTCCCCGACGGCGGGGACAATGAGCAGTTCTTC CASSFPDGGDNEQFF
TRBJ1-5 NA TRBD1 TRBV6-1 TGTGCCAGCAGACCTGGACAGGGGGCGCGACAGCCCCAGCATTTT CASRPGQGARQPQHF
TRBJ1-1 NA NA TRBV28 TGTGCCAGCAGACCCTCAGGGACTGAAGCTTTCTTT CASRPSGTEAFF
TRBJ2-7 NA TRBD2 TRBV5-1 TGCGCCAGCAGCCCGGGGGGGGCCTCCTACGAGCAGTACTTC CASSPGGASYEQYF
TRBJ1-1 few NA TRBV2 TGTGCCAGCAGTGATACAGGGAGCACTGAAGCTTTCTTT CASSDTGSTEAFF
TRBJ2-7 NA TRBD2 TRBV4-2 TGTGCCAGCAGCCAAGATTATCAACCGGGGACTAGCGGGAGTTTAGGTTACGAGCAGTACTTC CASSQDYQPGTSGSLGYEQYF
TRBJ2-7 NA NA TRBV20-1 TGCAGCGGTACCCGCTCCTACGAGCAGTACTTC CSGTRSYEQYF